Below are 11 T cell receptor beta chains sequenced from a single sample in a study of cytomegalovirus exposure and HLA in healthy donors. PCR involved 60 Vbeta and 13 Jbeta primers. Clones were read by immunoSEQ multiplex PCR, and TCRdb kept only the in-frame ones, dropping some. The data contain roughly 100,000 clones, about 81% of them singletons. Material for sequencing was PBMCs. The receptors come from a young man in good health and CMV-seronegative.

In this sample, this clone turned up once. The chain couples TRBV21-1 to TRBJ2-7; no check of the table's D call, TRBD1, against the DNA was made. TRBV21-1 represents a pseudogene. CDR3 length: 14 residues. The CDR3 spells CAEGTADSSYEQYF. The CDR3 bases are TGTGCCGAGGGGACAGCTGACTCCTCCTACGAGCAGTACTTC.

This clone was recorded a few times. The chain carries TRBV6-6 and TRBJ1-1; 8 bases agree with TRBD1. The J segment lost 4 bases and the V segment lost 8 bases, leaving 6 bases of the junction unmatched. The germline V gene encodes CDR1 MNHNY and CDR2 SVGAGI (reference sequence). The CDR3 extends over 13 amino acids. In nucleotides, the CDR3 is TGTGCCAGCGACAGGGGAGCGGGCACTGAAGCTTTCTTT. This encodes CASDRGAGTEAFF.

The chain combines TRBV7-2 with TRBJ2-5; tentatively, D is TRBD2 (6 bases). This CDR3 has 15 amino acids. The germline gives CDR1 SGHTA, CDR2 FQGNSA. V shed 8 bases and J shed 5 bases, with 21 bases lying between them. The CDR3 loop is CASEVRERSEETQYF. CDR3 in DNA: TGTGCCAGCGAAGTTCGGGAGAGGAGCGAGGAGACCCAGTACTTC. Based on the CDR3 plus reference TRBV7-2 and TRBJ2-5, the full variable domain is GAGVSQSPSNKVTEKGKDVELRCDPISGHTALYWYRQSLGQGLEFLIYFQGNSAPDKSGLPSDRFSAERTGGSVSTLTIQRTQQEDSAVYLCASEVRERSEETQYFGPGTRLLVL.

The chain carries TRBV29-1 and TRBJ2-3; the D gene is possibly TRBD2 (6 bases). Germline V gene sequence: CDR1 SQVTM, CDR2 ANQGSEA. V dropped 7 bases and J dropped 4 bases, with 15 bases sitting between them. There are 13 residues in the CDR3. CDR3: CSASGVPPDTQYF. In DNA form, the CDR3 reads TGCAGCGCCTCGGGAGTTCCTCCAGATACGCAGTATTTT.

This clone appeared once. CDR3 sequence: CASISGRTQYF. DNA of the CDR3: TGTGCCAGCATCAGTGGGCGGACCCAGTACTTC. V and J are TRBV25-1 and TRBJ2-5; D is unclear. Trimming removed 7 bases at V and 7 bases at J, with 10 bases between. Looked up from germline, CDR1 is MGHDK and CDR2 is SYGVNS. The CDR3 runs to 11 residues.

J is TRBJ2-1 and V is TRBV5-1; 10 bases map to TRBD2. This CDR3 comprises 16 residues. V lost 4 bases to trimming and J lost 2 bases; unmatched junction nucleotides: 6. Germline V lookup: CDR1 SGHRS, CDR2 YFSETQ. CDR3 protein: CASSRTSGAAYNEQFF. CDR3 DNA sequence: TGCGCCAGCAGCAGGACTAGCGGAGCGGCCTACAATGAGCAGTTCTTC.

The chain joins TRBV10-2 to TRBJ1-5, with 8 bases that match TRBD1. The germline V gene encodes CDR1 WSHSY and CDR2 SAAADI. This CDR3 is 13 amino acids long. J was trimmed by 4 bases and V by 7 bases; bases with no gene match: 3. This CDR3 is CASTTGGNQPQHF. Written as DNA, the CDR3 is TGCGCCAGCACTACAGGGGGAAATCAGCCCCAGCATTTT.

This chain connects TRBV19 to TRBJ1-1, with D uncertain. This CDR3 contains 16 residues. Trimming took 2 bases from V and 0 from J, leaving 13 bases between them. In germline, CDR1 is LNHDA, CDR2 SQIVND (reference sequence). The CDR3 is CASSISVSTLNTEAFF. As DNA, the CDR3 is TGTGCCAGTAGTATAAGTGTTAGCACCCTGAACACTGAAGCTTTCTTT.

The sample holds a few counts of this clone. This chain connects TRBV6-5 to TRBJ1-1; 7 bases match TRBD1. CDR1 and CDR2 from the germline V gene are MNHEY and SVGAGI. The CDR3 loop spans 15 amino acids. V was pared by 6 bases and J by 0 bases, with 7 bases of the junction left unmatched. CDR3: CASSQDRAMNTEAFF. The CDR3 DNA is TGTGCCAGCAGCCAAGACAGGGCCATGAACACTGAAGCTTTCTTT.

The rearrangement uses TRBV9 and TRBJ1-5; D unresolved. The CDR3 is 14 residues long. Trimming removed 0 bases at V and 4 bases at J, with 8 bases between. Germline CDR1 SGDLS, CDR2 YYNGEE. CDR3 protein: CASSVDGGNQPQHF. Here the CDR3 DNA reads TGTGCCAGCAGCGTAGATGGAGGAAATCAGCCCCAGCATTTT.

V usage is TRBV11-3 and J usage is TRBJ2-2, with a tentative D call TRBD1 (6 bases). Germline lookup yields CDR1 SGHNT and CDR2 YENEEA. The CDR3 length is 16 residues. V was cut by 5 bases and J by 1 base, with 14 bases left in between. The CDR3 nucleotides are TGTGCCAGCAGCCCTACAGGGCACATGAACACCGGGGAGCTGTTTTTT. It encodes CASSPTGHMNTGELFF.